These T cell receptor beta chains were read from a single sample in a study of T cells in Graves' hyperthyroidism and ophthalmopathy. TCRdb analysed the multiplex PCR reads with MiXCR anew, one entry per CDR3 protein. The sample shows about 380,000 distinct CDR3 sequences, about 18% of them seen only once. Sequencing was done on a sample of blood. The receptors come from a man aged 18 to 35 with Graves' ophthalmopathy. CDR3s include the opening cysteine and the closing phenylalanine or tryptophan. Each record gives: J gene, V gene, D gene, clone size, CDR3 protein, CDR3 DNA. D genes are given only for firm matches. Clone sizes are given selectively: once, few, many, or a class where the clone is expanded.

TRBJ2-7,TRBV10-3,TRBD2,-,CAISESGGTSYEQYF,TGTGCCATCAGTGAAAGCGGGGGGACCTCCTACGAGCAGTACTTC
TRBJ2-6,TRBV20-1,TRBD2,few,CSASGGLGANVLTF,TGCAGTGCAAGCGGGGGGTTAGGGGCCAACGTCCTGACTTTC
TRBJ1-1,TRBV11-1,-,many,CASSLQGGGTEAFF,TGTGCCAGCAGCCTCCAGGGAGGAGGCACTGAAGCTTTCTTT
TRBJ1-1,TRBV20-1,-,many,CSARTPQGDTEAFF,TGCAGTGCTAGAACCCCGCAGGGAGATACTGAAGCTTTCTTT
TRBJ1-4,TRBV27,TRBD1,many,CASANRGEKLFF,TGTGCCAGCGCGAACAGGGGTGAAAAACTGTTTTTT
TRBJ2-6,TRBV5-1,-,-,CASKIGTF,TGCGCCAGCAAAATAGGGACTTTC
TRBJ1-2,TRBV28,-,few,CASSTRTFSGYGYTF,TGTGCCAGCAGTACTCGGACCTTCAGCGGCTATGGCTACACCTTC
TRBJ2-7,TRBV5-1,TRBD2,many,CASSLSGGAAYEQYF,TGCGCCAGCAGCCTTAGCGGGGGGGCCGCCTACGAGCAATACTTC
TRBJ2-7,TRBV11-2,-,many,CASSRGQGYGYEQYF,TGTGCCAGCAGCCGGGGTCAGGGGTATGGCTACGAGCAGTACTTC
TRBJ2-5,TRBV6-5,-,many,CASSYVGDRETQYF,TGTGCCAGCAGTTACGTTGGTGACCGGGAGACCCAGTACTTC
TRBJ1-2,TRBV28,TRBD1,many,CASSKPFVTGGQTF,TGTGCCAGCAGCAAACCCTTCGTAACAGGGGGACAAACCTTC
TRBJ2-5,TRBV25-1,-,once,CASKDARTGPGETQYF,TGTGCCAGCAAGGATGCTCGAACGGGACCAGGGGAGACCCAGTACTTC
TRBJ1-6,TRBV6-1,TRBD1,many,CASSRDGQGPSPLHF,TGTGCCAGCAGTAGGGATGGACAGGGGCCTTCACCCCTCCACTTT
TRBJ2-1,TRBV3-1,TRBD2,many,CASTSTAGLAGGNEQFF,TGTGCCAGCACCTCCACAGCGGGACTAGCGGGGGGGAATGAGCAGTTCTTC
TRBJ2-7,TRBV7-8,TRBD2,few,CASSPILAGGQYEQYF,TGTGCCAGCAGCCCGATACTAGCGGGGGGGCAGTACGAGCAGTACTTC
TRBJ2-5,TRBV3-1,TRBD1,many,CASSQDNRGETQYF,TGTGCCAGCAGCCAAGATAACAGGGGGGAGACCCAGTACTTC
TRBJ2-4,TRBV20-1,-,-,CSARGGPAGSIAKNIQYF,TGCAGTGCTAGAGGAGGTCCCGCAGGATCTATAGCCAAAAACATTCAGTACTTC
TRBJ1-5,TRBV5-5,-,many,CASSLKSADNRVGNQPQHF,TGTGCCAGCAGCTTAAAATCTGCTGACAACAGGGTGGGGAATCAGCCCCAGCATTTT
TRBJ1-3,TRBV5-6,-,few,CASSLGPTQLSSGNTIYF,TGTGCCAGCAGCTTGGGCCCTACTCAACTGAGCTCTGGAAACACCATATATTTT
TRBJ1-2,TRBV14,-,many,CASSQDWYGYTF,TGTGCCAGCAGCCAAGATTGGTATGGCTACACCTTC
TRBJ2-5,TRBV27,TRBD1,many,CASSFDRGLETQYF,TGTGCCAGCAGTTTTGACAGGGGGTTAGAGACCCAGTACTTC
TRBJ2-1,TRBV2,TRBD1,-,CASGQGNYAEQFF,TGTGCCAGCGGACAGGGAAATTACGCTGAGCAGTTCTTC
TRBJ1-2,TRBV14,-,few,CASRDDRNYGYTF,TGTGCCAGCAGGGACGACAGAAACTATGGCTACACCTTC
TRBJ2-5,TRBV20-1,TRBD2,-,CSARLRGGVETQYF,TGCAGTGCTAGATTGCGGGGGGGCGTGGAGACCCAGTACTTC
TRBJ2-1,TRBV19,TRBD2,-,CASSIAGGGGHEQFF,TGTGCCAGTAGTATAGCCGGCGGGGGAGGACATGAGCAGTTCTTC
TRBJ2-7,TRBV14,TRBD1,-,CASSQAGTANYEQYF,TGTGCCAGCAGCCAAGCCGGGACAGCTAACTACGAGCAGTACTTC